Listed below are T cell receptor beta chains from one sample, sequenced in a study of response to subunit inactivated influenza vaccine. TCRdb re-analysed the RT-PCR reads in MiXCR, keeping a single row per CDR3 protein. This table has about 190,000 distinct CDR3 sequences, under 15% appearing once. This specimen was CD8+ T cells sorted from PBMCs, taken 5 to 6 days after vaccination. The receptors derive from a man aged 45-60 years who received an inactivated influenza vaccine. Both conserved end residues are trimmed from each CDR3. Size is omitted from some rows. Given values are once, few, many or a class for expanded clones.

v_gene	len	j_gene	abundance	CDR3aa
TRBV20-1	11	TRBJ2-3	many	SARGPNTDTQY
TRBV4-1	13	TRBJ2-2	.	ASSQGILNTGELF
TRBV5-1	16	TRBJ2-1	.	ASSLRLAGRPGRNEQF
TRBV5-1	11	TRBJ2-7	.	ASSPRRSYEQY
TRBV11-1	12	TRBJ2-2	many	ASSLGTNTGELF
TRBV20-1	11	TRBJ2-7	few	SASRDRPHEQY
TRBV25-1	14	TRBJ2-1	few	ASSPGTGKKFNEQF
TRBV9	12	TRBJ2-2	many	ASSPWTSTGELF
TRBV12-1	12	TRBJ2-2	.	ASSTTGSSGELF
TRBV29-1	13	TRBJ2-1	.	SVERLAETYNEQF
TRBV4-2	11	TRBJ2-7	many	ASSQDGGYEQY
TRBV2	14	TRBJ2-1	.	ASSDSLAGAYNEQF
TRBV20-1	11	TRBJ2-3	many	SASPQNTDTQY
TRBV6-1	14	TRBJ1-6	few	ASTRGPLGLLSPLH
TRBV29-1	12	TRBJ2-7	few	SVELLDASYEQY
TRBV2	10	TRBJ2-3	few	ASTQGTDTQY
TRBV10-3	14	TRBJ2-1	many	AISPLKGEGLNEQF
TRBV5-1	13	TRBJ2-1	many	ASSSGQQLYNEQF
TRBV6-1	13	TRBJ2-5	many	ASSGLTGGQETQY
TRBV4-1	14	TRBJ2-7	.	ASSQDRAGVVYEQY
TRBV9	13	TRBJ2-7	few	ASSAEDRGLDAQY
TRBV20-1	13	TRBJ2-7	few	SARDPGGLWYEQY
TRBV28	13	TRBJ2-1	.	ASSFGTSGDNEQF
TRBV29-1	8	TRBJ1-4	few	SVGGEKLF
TRBV27	13	TRBJ2-1	.	ASSSVAYTLFEQF
TRBV5-1	12	TRBJ2-2	many	ASSPTGLGGELF
TRBV28	13	TRBJ1-3	.	ASSSPWTGGNTIY
TRBV6-5	9	TRBJ2-7	.	ASSYGVEQY
TRBV25-1	12	TRBJ2-3	few	ASSEFSGNDTQY
TRBV20-1	11	TRBJ2-7	few	SASGSLSYEQY
TRBV28	15	TRBJ2-2	.	ACSPPGRGGPTGELF
TRBV6-2/TRBV6-3	13	TRBJ2-1	.	ASSYSGLAINEQF
TRBV6-2/TRBV6-3	10	TRBJ1-2	.	ASSSYRDGYT
TRBV28	14	TRBJ2-7	.	ASSLAGTGTSYEQY
TRBV9	12	TRBJ1-5	many	ASSAGDSNQPQH
TRBV12-3/TRBV12-4	13	TRBJ2-1	many	ASSLSPWSYNEQF
TRBV11-2	13	TRBJ2-7	many	ASSFTPDNFYEQY
TRBV6-5	15	TRBJ1-5	.	ASSWDRVQAGSQPQH
TRBV6-5	12	TRBJ2-2	.	ASSYDYLTGELF
TRBV27	13	TRBJ2-5	few	ASSPRQAGRETQY
TRBV12-3/TRBV12-4	10	TRBJ2-3	many	ASSLFVDTQY
TRBV7-9	14	TRBJ2-2	few	ASSLVAGENTGELF
TRBV20-1	13	TRBJ2-7	.	SARDLEGGIDEQY
TRBV12-3/TRBV12-4	14	TRBJ2-2	few	ASSFIWTENTGELF
TRBV10-3	12	TRBJ2-7	.	ASRPPGQGYEQY
TRBV5-6	14	TRBJ2-2	.	ASSFVTGYNTGELF
TRBV6-2/TRBV6-3	12	TRBJ1-6	.	ASSYPRGVSPLH
TRBV4-2	13	TRBJ2-1	few	ASSLRDRGRNEQF
TRBV9	12	TRBJ2-5	once	ASKSQGAEETQY
TRBV15	11	TRBJ2-5	.	ATRPGHQETQY
TRBV28	13	TRBJ2-7	many	ASSLGLRSSYEQY
TRBV5-1	12	TRBJ1-2	.	ASSWEKPLDGYT
TRBV9	12	TRBJ2-7	.	ASSPGPAGYEQY
TRBV5-1	12	TRBJ1-1	.	ASSLIQGNTEAF
TRBV3-1	13	TRBJ2-7	.	ASTQEVSWTYEQY